This T cell receptor beta chain was identified during a study of technical replicates of blood from a few donors. Losses at the gene ends were 0 bases for V and 4 bases for J; bases not matched to a gene: 4. This CDR3 spans 16 amino acids. Germline CDR1 is SGHRS and CDR2 is YFSETQ. This clone has a handful of counts. The method was immunoSEQ multiplex PCR; TCRdb's version includes in-frame clones alone and lacks a portion of them. The top ten hold about 0.4% of the sample, which has some 80,000 clones, roughly 90% seen once. The chain uses TRBV5-1 and TRBJ2-3, with 11 positions matching TRBD1. Sequenced input: T cells isolated from PBMCs. The sequence was collected from a human donor in good health. The CDR3 region has the DNA TGCGCCAGCAGCTTGGTAGGACAGGGGGCTCCAGATACGCAGTATTTT. It is translated as CASSLVGQGAPDTQYF.